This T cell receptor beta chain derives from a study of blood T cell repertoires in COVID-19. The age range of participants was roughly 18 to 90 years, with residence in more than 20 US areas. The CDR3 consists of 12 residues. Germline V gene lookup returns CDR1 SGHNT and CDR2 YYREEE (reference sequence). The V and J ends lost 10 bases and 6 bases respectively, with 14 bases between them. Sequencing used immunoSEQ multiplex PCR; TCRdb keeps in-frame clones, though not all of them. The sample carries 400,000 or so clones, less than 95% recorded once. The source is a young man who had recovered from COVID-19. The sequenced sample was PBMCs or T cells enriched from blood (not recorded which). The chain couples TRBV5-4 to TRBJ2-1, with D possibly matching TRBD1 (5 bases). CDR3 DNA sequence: TGTGCCTTCCTAGGGGTTGGCAATGAGCAGTTCTTC. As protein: CAFLGVGNEQFF.